This T cell receptor (beta chain) was sequenced in a study of vaccination effects on CD4 cells after COVID-19. Across the study: Samples gathered post-vaccine arrived a median of 72 days past the second dose. Whole-study results and caveats: Pronounced clonal contraction occurred in clones induced by infection and by vaccine late after vaccination.

Regarding this clone: The antigen remains unidentified.

The ViraFEST assay expanded antigen-specific CD4+ T cells with viral peptide pools before sequencing. Culturing for about 10 days preceded CD4+ T cell isolation. Participants were vaccinated with two doses of either the BNT162b2 or mRNA-1273 vaccine. People in the vaccine group had not been infected with SARS-CoV-2 before, and their nucleocapsid antibodies were negative. Each well held a few million PBMC cultured with 8.5 to 10 ug/ml peptides and 10 IU/ml IL-2. Only in-frame clones appear in the TCRdb table, and some are missing; sequencing was by immunoSEQ multiplex PCR. Among roughly 24,000 clones listed, around 70% were seen once. The germline CDR1 and CDR2 sequences are SEHNR and FQNEAQ (reference sequence). V lost 5 bases to trimming and J lost 2 bases; unmatched junction nucleotides: 8. The CDR3 has 15 residues.

The source of this sequence is a human donor who received a COVID-19 vaccine. The material sequenced was CD4+ T cells from PBMCs cultured with HCoV-NL63 spike peptides, taken after COVID-19 vaccination. The chain is built from TRBV7-9 and TRBJ2-7, with TRBD1 matching 8 bases. CDR3 sequence: CASSLSRGQAYEQYF. The CDR3 region has the DNA TGTGCCAGCAGCCTATCCCGGGGACAGGCCTACGAGCAGTACTTC.